Listed below are T cell receptor beta chains from one sample, sequenced in a study of cytomegalovirus exposure and HLA in healthy donors. Generated by immunoSEQ multiplex PCR, the TCRdb table keeps only in-frame clones and is missing some. The repertoire consists of fewer than 110,000 clones, with approximately 66% occurring once and the leading ten covering more than 3%. Sequencing input: PBMCs. These receptors originate from a woman aged 45-59 years in good health and CMV-seronegative. CDR3s include the opening cysteine and the closing phenylalanine or tryptophan. A D gene is named only where the DNA matches it firmly.

cdr3_aa,d_call,v_call
CASSQDTGTGGVDGSTF,TRBD1,TRBV4-1
CASSQTGSVAETQYF,-,TRBV4-3
CASSPRTGNSPLHF,TRBD1,TRBV14
CASSRPGAGRGYEQYF,-,TRBV6-6
CASSLQTRNTIYF,-,TRBV6-1
CASSLMASGRITDTQYF,TRBD2,TRBV11-3
CASSRDRNYGYTF,-,TRBV7-3
CASSLSWTGGAFF,TRBD1,TRBV7-2
CASSNRLNQPQHF,-,TRBV6-5
CASSQDLGQGTKNIQYF,TRBD1,TRBV4-3
CASSVGGIRAGELFF,-,TRBV9
CASRTGANYNSPLHF,TRBD1,TRBV6-5
CATQGGENYGYTF,TRBD1,TRBV2
CASSQEFRRTGDLGRQYF,TRBD1,TRBV14
CASRSFVILQNTEAFF,-,TRBV28
CASSPVMTVMNTEAFF,-,TRBV5-4
CASSGGTSAYNEQFF,TRBD2,TRBV27
CASSLLSGAQETQYF,TRBD2,TRBV5-1
CAWSVRDWKAFF,-,TRBV30
CASSPFEVVSDYGYTF,-,TRBV18
CASSRGEGQRNSPLHF,-,TRBV5-1
CASSFSGRGTYEQYF,TRBD2,TRBV5-1
CACPPRGDRGIGSPLHF,TRBD1,TRBV30
CASQPDRYNQPQHF,TRBD1,TRBV19
CASSFNRGTGANVLTF,TRBD1,TRBV7-8
CASSLESGDSYEQYF,TRBD2,TRBV5-1
CASSQDGAASYEQYF,-,TRBV4-1
CASSPWTGPSSYEQYF,TRBD1,TRBV7-2
CSVDRTGYNEQFF,TRBD1,TRBV29-1
CASSEHKSTPQHF,-,TRBV6-1
CATSTGDLGGNTIYF,TRBD1,TRBV10-3
CASSYDYRSGEAFF,-,TRBV6-6
CASSPRSGDTEAFF,-,TRBV18
CASSLLAGHSYNEQFF,TRBD2,TRBV28
CASRRTANTGELFF,-,TRBV27
CASSSLPGGRGETQYF,TRBD2,TRBV5-1
CASSSGILGSPYEQYF,-,TRBV13
CASGRIGGRSGTDTQYF,TRBD2,TRBV5-1
CASSSSSGANVLTF,-,TRBV18
CASSFPGTSGETYEQYF,TRBD2,TRBV5-1
CASTPTGGDNEKLFF,-,TRBV6-5
CASSLGSSGTGELFF,-,TRBV7-2
CASSLGGVSWYNEQFF,-,TRBV28
CATSRDLARLLGETQYF,-,TRBV15
CASSTGSGGATQYF,TRBD2,TRBV2
CASSFQRGYTF,-,TRBV11-2
CASSPAGDANTGELFF,TRBD2,TRBV5-4
CASSESGPGQPQHF,-,TRBV2
CASSSIELDRDDEKLFF,TRBD1,TRBV7-2
CASGLAEQFF,-,TRBV12-5
CASSDTLAGTTPRYF,TRBD2,TRBV6-1
CASSQGTSGRYNEQFF,TRBD2,TRBV4-3
CASSWDLYQETQYF,-,TRBV7-6
CSVEGNRETDTQYF,-,TRBV29-1
CSSSLASSAGGANEQFF,TRBD2,TRBV7-9
CASSPRESPYEQYF,-,TRBV7-2
CASSLPSGGGDEQFF,TRBD2,TRBV5-1